This T cell receptor beta chain comes out of a study of T cell responses to AZD1222 COVID-19 vaccine. Findings and caveats of the study: Along spike, vaccine-associated CD4 TCRs were found throughout, with dominance at 160-218 and 743-854.

TCRdb's table, derived via immunoSEQ multiplex PCR, lists solely in-frame clones and lacks some. The data hold approximately 150,000 clones, with roughly 93% observed a single time. Notes on this clone: Its antigen is not identified.

Looked up from germline, CDR1 is SGHTA and CDR2 is FQGTGA. Deletions cut 5 bases from V and 1 base from J, with 8 bases between. The CDR3 sequence is 13 residues long. This TCR was recovered from an adult who received the AZD1222 COVID-19 vaccine. Sequenced material: peripheral blood, taken 28 days after the second AZD1222 dose. V gene TRBV7-3 combines with J gene TRBJ1-1; TRBD1 is a possible D gene (5 bases). DNA for the CDR3: TGTGCCAGCAGCACGACAGCGAACACTGAAGCTTTCTTT. Residues: CASSTTANTEAFF.